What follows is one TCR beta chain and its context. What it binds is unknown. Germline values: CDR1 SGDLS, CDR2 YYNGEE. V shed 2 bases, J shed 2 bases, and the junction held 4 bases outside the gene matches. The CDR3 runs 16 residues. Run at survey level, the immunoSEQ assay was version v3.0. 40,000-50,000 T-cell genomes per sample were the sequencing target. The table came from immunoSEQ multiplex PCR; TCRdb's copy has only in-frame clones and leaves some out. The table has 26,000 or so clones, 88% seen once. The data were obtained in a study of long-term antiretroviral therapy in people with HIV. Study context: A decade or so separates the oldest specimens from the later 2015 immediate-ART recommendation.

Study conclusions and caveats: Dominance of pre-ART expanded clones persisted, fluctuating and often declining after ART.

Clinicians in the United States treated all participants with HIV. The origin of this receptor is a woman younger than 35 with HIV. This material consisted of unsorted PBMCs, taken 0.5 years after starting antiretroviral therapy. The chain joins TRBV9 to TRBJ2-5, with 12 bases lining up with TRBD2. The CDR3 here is CASSVRLAGAQETQYF. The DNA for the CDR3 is TGTGCCAGCAGCGTGCGACTAGCGGGAGCGCAAGAGACCCAGTACTTC.